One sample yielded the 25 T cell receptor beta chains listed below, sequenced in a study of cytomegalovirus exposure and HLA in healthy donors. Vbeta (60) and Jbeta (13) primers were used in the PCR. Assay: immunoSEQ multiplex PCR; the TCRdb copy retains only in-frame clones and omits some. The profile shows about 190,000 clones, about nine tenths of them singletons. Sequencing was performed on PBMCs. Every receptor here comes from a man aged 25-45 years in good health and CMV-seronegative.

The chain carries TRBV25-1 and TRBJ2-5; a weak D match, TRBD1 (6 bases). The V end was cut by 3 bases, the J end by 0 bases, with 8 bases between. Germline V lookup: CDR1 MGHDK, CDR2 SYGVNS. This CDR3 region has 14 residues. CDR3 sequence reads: CASSDNRDQETQYF. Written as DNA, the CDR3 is TGTGCCAGCAGTGATAACAGGGACCAAGAGACCCAGTACTTC.

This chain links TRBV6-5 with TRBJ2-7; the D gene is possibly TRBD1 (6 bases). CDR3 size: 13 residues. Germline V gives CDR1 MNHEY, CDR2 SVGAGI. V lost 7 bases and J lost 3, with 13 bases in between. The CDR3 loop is CASTETGHYEQYF. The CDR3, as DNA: TGTGCCAGCACTGAAACAGGGCACTACGAGCAGTACTTC.

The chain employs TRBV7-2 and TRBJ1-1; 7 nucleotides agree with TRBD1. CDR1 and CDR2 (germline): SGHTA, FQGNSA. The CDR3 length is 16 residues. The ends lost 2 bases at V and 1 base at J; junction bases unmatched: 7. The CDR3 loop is CASSLFSRTGNTEAFF. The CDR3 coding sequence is TGTGCCAGCAGCTTATTCAGCCGGACAGGGAACACTGAAGCTTTCTTT. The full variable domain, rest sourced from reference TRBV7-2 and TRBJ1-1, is GAGVSQSPSNKVTEKGKDVELRCDPISGHTALYWYRQSLGQGLEFLIYFQGNSAPDKSGLPSDRFSAERTGGSVSTLTIQRTQQEDSAVYLCASSLFSRTGNTEAFFGQGTRLTVV.

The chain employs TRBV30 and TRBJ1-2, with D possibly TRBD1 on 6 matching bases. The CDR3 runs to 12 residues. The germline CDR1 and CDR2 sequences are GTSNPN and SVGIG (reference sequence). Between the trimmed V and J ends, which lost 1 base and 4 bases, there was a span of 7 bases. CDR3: CAWSAQGYGYTF. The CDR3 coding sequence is TGTGCCTGGAGTGCACAGGGCTATGGCTACACCTTC.

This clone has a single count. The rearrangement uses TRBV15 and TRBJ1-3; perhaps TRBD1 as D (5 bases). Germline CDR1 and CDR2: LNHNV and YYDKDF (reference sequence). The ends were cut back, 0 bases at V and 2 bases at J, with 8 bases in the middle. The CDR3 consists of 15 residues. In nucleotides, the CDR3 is TGTGCCACCAGCAGAGATTGGGGCACTGGAAACACCATATATTTT. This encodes CATSRDWGTGNTIYF.

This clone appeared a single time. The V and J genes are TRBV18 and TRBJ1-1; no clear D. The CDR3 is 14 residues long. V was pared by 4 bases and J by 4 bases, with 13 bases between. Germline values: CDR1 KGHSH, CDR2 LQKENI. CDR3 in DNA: TGTGCCAGCTCACTGGCCACCCCGGGCACTGAAGCTTTCTTT. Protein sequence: CASSLATPGTEAFF.

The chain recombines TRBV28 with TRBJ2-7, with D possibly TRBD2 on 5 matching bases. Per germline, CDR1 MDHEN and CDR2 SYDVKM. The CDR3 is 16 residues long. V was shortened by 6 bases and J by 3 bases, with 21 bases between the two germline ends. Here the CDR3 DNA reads TGTGCCAGCAGGACCTACGGTAAAGATCGGGACTACGAGCAGTACTTC. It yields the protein CASRTYGKDRDYEQYF.

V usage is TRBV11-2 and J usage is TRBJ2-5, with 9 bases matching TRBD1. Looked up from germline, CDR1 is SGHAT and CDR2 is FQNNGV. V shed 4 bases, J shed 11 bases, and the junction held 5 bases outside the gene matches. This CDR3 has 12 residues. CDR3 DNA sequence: TGTGCCAGCAGCTATACAGGGGGCGAACAGTACTTC. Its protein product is CASSYTGGEQYF.

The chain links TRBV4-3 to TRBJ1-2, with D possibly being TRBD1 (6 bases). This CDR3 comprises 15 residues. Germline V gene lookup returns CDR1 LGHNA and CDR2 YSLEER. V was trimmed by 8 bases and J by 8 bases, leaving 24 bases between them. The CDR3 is CASRAGATGTWGYTF. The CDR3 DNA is TGCGCCAGCCGCGCGGGGGCAACCGGCACGTGGGGCTACACCTTC.

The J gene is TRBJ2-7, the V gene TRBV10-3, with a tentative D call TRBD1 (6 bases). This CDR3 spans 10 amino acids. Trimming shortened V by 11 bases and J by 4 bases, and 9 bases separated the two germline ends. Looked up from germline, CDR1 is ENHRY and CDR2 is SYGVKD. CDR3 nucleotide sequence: TGTGCCTCCGGACAGTACGAGCAGTACTTC. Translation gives CASGQYEQYF.

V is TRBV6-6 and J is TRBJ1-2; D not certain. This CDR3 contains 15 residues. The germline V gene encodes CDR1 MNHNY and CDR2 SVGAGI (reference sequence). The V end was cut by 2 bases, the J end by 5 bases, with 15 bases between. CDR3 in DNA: TGTGCCAGCAGTTACAATCCGACGGCGGGGTATGGCTACACCTTC. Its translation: CASSYNPTAGYGYTF.

The DNA of the CDR3 is TGTGCCAGCAGTGAAGGCAGGGTGAACTATGGCTACACCTTC. Translation gives CASSEGRVNYGYTF. V is TRBV2 and J is TRBJ1-2, with a weak D call TRBD1 (5 bases). Trimming stripped 1 base from V and 2 bases from J, with 8 bases between. CDR1 and CDR2 (germline): SNHLY, FYNNEI. The CDR3 runs to 14 residues.

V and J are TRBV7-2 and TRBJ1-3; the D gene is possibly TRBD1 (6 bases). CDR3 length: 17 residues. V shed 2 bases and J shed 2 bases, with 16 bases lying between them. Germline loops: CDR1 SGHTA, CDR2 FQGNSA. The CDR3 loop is CASSLLFPGAAGNTIYF. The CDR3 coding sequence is TGTGCCAGCAGCTTACTTTTTCCAGGGGCGGCTGGAAACACCATATATTTT.

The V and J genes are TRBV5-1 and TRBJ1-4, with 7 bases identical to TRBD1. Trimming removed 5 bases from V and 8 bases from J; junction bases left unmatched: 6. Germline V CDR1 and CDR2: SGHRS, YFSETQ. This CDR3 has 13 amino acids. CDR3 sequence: CASSWGQREKLFF. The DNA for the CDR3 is TGCGCCAGCAGTTGGGGACAGCGAGAAAAACTGTTTTTT.

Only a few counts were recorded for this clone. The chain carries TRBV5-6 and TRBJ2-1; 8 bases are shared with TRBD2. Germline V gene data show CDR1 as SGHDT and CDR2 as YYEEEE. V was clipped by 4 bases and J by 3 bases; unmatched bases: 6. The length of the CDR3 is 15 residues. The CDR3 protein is CASSLAGLGYNEQFF. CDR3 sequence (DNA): TGTGCCAGCAGCCTGGCGGGACTAGGCTACAATGAGCAGTTCTTC.

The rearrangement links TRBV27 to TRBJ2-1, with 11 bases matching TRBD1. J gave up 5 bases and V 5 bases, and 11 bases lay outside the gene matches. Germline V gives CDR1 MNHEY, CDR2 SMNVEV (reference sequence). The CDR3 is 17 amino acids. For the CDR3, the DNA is TGTGCCAGCAGTCCAAGGACAGGGGGCGCAAGGGACAATGAGCAGTTCTTC. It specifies CASSPRTGGARDNEQFF.

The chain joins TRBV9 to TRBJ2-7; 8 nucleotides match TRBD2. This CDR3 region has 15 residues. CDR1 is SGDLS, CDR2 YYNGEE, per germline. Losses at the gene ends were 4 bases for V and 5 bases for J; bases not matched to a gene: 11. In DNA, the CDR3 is TGTGCCAGCAGCCCGAACGGCCGGGGGGGCCACGAGCAGTACTTC. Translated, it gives CASSPNGRGGHEQYF. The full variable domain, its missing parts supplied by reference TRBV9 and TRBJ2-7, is DSGVTQTPKHLITATGQRVTLRCSPRSGDLSVYWYQQSLDQGLQFLIQYYNGEERAKGNILERFSAQQFPDLHSELNLSSLELGDSALYFCASSPNGRGGHEQYFGPGTRLTVT.

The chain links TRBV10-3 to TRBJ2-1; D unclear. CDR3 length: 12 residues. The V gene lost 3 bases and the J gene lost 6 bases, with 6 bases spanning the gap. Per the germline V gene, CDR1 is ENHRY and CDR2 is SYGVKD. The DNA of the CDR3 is TGTGCCATCAGTGAAGAACTCAATGAGCAGTTCTTC. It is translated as CAISEELNEQFF.

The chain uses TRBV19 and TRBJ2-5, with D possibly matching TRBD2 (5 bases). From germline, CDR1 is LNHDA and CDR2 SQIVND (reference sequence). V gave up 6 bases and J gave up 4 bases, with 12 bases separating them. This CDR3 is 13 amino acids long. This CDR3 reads CASRVLGGETQYF. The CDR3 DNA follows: TGTGCCAGTAGAGTGCTAGGAGGAGAGACCCAGTACTTC.

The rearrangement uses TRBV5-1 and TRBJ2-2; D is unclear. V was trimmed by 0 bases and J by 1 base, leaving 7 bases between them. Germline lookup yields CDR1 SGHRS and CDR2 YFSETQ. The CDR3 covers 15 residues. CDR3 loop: CASSLALGNTGELFF. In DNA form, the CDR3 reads TGCGCCAGCAGCTTGGCGCTAGGGAACACCGGGGAGCTGTTTTTT.

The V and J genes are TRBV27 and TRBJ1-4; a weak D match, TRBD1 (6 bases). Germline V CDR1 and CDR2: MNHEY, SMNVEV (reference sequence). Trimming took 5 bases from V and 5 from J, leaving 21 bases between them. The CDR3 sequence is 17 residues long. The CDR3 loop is CASSPGSGQILNEKLFF. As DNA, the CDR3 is TGTGCCAGCAGTCCCGGGTCAGGACAGATTCTCAATGAAAAACTGTTTTTT.

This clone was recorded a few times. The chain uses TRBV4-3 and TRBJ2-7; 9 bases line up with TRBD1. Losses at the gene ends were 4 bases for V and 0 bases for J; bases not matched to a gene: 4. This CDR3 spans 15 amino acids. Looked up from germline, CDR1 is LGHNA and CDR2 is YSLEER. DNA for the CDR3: TGCGCCAGCAGCCCGTTGGGACAGGGCTCCTACGAGCAGTACTTC. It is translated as CASSPLGQGSYEQYF.

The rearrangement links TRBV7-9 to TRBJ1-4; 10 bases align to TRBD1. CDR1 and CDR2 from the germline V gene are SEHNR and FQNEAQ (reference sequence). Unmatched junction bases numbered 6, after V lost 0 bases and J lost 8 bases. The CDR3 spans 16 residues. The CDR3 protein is CASSLADRGRREKLFF. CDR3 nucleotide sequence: TGTGCCAGCAGCTTAGCCGACAGGGGGCGAAGGGAAAAACTGTTTTTT.

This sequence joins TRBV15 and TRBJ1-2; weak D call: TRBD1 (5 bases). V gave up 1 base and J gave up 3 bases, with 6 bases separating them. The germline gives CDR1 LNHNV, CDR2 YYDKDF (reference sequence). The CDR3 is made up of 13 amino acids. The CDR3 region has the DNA TGTGCCACCAGCAGAGGACAGCACTATGGCTACACCTTC. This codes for CATSRGQHYGYTF.

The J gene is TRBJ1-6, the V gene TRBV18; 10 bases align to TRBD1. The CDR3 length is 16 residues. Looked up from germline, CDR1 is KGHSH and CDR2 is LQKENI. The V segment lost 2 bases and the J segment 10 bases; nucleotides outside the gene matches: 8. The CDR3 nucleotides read TGTGCCAGCTCACCAGGACAGGGGGGGGGAGTCTCACCCCTCCACTTT. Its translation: CASSPGQGGGVSPLHF.